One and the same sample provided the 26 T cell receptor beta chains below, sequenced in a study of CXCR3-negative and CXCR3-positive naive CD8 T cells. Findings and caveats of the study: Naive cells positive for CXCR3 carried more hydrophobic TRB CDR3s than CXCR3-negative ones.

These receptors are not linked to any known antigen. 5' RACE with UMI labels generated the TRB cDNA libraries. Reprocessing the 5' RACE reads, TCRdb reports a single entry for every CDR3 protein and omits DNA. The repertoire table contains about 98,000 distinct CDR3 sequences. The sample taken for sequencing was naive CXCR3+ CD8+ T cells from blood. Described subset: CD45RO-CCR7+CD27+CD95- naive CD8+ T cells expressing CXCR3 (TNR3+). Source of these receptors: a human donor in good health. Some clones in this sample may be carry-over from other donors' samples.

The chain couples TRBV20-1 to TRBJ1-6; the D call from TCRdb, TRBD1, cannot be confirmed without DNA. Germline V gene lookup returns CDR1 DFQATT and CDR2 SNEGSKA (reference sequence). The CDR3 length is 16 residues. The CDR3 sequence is CSARRGEEVYNSPLHF.

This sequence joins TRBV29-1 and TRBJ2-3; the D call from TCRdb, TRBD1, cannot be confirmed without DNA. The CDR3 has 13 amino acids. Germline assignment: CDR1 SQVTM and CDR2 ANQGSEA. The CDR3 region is CSVGGRGTDTQYF.

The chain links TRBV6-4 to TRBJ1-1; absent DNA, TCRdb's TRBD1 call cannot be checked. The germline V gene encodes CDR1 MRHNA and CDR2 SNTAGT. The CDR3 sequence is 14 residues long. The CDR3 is CASSEWGLGTEAFF.

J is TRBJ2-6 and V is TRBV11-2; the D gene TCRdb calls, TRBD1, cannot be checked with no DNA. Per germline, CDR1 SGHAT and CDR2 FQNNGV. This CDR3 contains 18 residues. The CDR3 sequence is CASSLEWVPGAGANVLTF.

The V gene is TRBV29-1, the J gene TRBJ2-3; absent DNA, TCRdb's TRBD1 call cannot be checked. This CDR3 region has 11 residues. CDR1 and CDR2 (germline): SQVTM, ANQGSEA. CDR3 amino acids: CSVNRGDTQYF.

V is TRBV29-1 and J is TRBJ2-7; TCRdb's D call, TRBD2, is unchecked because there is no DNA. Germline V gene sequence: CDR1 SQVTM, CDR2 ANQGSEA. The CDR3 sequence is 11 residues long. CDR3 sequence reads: CSVLTSGEQYF.

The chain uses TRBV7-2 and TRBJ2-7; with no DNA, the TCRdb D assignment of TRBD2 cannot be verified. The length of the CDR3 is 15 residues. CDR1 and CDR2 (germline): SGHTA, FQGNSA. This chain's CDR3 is CASSPPDQISYEQYF.

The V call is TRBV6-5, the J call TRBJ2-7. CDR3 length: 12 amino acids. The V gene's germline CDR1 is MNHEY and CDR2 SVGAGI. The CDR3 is CASSYAGNEQYF.

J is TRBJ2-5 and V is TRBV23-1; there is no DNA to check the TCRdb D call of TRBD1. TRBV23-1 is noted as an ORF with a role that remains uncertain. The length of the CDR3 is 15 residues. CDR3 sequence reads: CASRLRGLSQETQYF.

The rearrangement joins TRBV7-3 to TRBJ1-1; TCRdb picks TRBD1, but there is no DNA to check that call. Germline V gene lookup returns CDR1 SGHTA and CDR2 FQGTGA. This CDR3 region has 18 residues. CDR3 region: CASSPRKTGTGGVTEAFF.

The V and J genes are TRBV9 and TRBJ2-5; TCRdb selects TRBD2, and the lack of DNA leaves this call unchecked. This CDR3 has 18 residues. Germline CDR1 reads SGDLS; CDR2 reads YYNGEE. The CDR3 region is CASSVGLAGVSTMETQYF.

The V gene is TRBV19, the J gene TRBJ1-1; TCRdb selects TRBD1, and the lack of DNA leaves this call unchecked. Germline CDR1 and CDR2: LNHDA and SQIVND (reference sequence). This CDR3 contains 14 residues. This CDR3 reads CASSIARQGVEAFF.

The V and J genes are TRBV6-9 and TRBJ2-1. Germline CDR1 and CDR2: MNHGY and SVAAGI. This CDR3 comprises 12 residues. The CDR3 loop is CAIHPRKYEQFF.

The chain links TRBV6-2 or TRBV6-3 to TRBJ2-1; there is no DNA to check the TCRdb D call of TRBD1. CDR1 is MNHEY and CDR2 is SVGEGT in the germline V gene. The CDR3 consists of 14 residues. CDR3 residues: CASTEDRVYNEQFF.

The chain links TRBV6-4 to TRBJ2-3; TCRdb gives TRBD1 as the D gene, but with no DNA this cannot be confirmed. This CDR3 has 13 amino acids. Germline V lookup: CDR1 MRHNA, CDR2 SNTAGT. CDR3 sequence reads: CASSRTPTDTQYF.

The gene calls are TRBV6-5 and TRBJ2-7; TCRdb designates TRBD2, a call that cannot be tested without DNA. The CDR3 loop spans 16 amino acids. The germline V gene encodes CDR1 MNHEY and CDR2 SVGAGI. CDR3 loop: CASSYGRGRVAGEQYF.

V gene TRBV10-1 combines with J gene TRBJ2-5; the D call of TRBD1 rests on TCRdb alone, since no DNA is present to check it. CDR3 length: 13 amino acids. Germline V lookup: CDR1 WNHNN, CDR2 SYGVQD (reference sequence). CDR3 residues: CASSESGTGAQYF.

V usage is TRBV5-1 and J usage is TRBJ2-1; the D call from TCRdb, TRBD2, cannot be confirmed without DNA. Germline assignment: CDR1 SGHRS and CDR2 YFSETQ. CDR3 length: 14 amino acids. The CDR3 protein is CASRESGGGNEQFF. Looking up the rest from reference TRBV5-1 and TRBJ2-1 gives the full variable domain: KAGVTQTPRYLIKTRGQQVTLSCSPISGHRSVSWYQQTPGQGLQFLFEYFSETQRNKGNFPGRFSGRQFSNSRSEMNVSTLELGDSALYLCASRESGGGNEQFFGPGTRLTVL.

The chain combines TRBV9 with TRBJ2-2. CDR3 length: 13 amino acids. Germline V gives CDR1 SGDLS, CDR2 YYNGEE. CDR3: CASADSNTGELFF.

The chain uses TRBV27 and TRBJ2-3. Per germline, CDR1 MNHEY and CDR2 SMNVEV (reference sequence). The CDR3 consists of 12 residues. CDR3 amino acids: CASSLMGDTQYF.

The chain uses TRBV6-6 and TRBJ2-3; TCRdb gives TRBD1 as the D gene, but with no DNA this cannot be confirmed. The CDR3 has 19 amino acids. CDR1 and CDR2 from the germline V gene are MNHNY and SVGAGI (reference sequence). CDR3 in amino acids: CASRKQGALKRDPTDTQYF.

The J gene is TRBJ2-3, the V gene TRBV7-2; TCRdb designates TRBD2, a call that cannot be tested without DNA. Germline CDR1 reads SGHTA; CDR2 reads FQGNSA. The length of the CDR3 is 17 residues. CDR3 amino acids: CASSTPSGGAVADTQYF.

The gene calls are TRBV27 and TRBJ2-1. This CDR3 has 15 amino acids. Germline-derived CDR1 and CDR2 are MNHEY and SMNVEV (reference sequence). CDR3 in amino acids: CASSTRGDSYNEQFF.

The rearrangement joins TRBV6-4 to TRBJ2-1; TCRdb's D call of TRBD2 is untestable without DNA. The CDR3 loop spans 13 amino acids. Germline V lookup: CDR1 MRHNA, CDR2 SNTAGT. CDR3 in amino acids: CASSDSPHGEQFF.

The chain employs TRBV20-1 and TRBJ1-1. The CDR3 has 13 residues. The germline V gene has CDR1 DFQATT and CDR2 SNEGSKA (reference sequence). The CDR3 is CSARDSGITEAFF.

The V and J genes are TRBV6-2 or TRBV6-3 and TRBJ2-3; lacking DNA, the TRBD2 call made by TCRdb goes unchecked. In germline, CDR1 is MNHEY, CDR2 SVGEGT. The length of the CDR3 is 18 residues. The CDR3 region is CASSYQSGGIASTDTQYF.